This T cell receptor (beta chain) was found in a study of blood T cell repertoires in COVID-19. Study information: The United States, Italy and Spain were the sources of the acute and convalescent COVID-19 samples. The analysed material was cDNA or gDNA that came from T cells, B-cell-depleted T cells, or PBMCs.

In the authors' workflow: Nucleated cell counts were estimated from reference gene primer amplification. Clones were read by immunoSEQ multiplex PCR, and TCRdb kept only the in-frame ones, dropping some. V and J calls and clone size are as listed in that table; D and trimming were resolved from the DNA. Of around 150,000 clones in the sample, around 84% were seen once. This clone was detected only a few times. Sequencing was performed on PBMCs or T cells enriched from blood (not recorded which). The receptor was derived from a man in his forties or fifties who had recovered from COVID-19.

The CDR3 DNA reads TGTGCCAGCAGCTTGGGGGGGGGACAGGGCGTTAGCAATCAGCCCCAGCATTTT. This codes for CASSLGGGQGVSNQPQHF. This chain links TRBV5-4 with TRBJ1-5, with TRBD1 identical over 9 bases. V was pared by 0 bases and J by 0 bases, with 7 bases of the junction left unmatched. The length of the CDR3 is 18 residues. Germline V gene lookup returns CDR1 SGHNT and CDR2 YYREEE (reference sequence).